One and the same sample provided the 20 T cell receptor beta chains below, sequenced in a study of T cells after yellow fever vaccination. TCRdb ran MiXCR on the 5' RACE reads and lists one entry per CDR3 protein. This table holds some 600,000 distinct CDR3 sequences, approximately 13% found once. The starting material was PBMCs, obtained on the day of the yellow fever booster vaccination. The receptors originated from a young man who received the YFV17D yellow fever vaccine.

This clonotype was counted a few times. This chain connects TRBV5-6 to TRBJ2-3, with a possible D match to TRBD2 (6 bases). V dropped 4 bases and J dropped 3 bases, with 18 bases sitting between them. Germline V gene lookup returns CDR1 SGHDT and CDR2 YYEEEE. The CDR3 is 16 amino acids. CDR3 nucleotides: TGTGCCAGCAGCCAGAGTGGGATAGGGAGGACAGATACGCAGTATTTT. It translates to CASSQSGIGRTDTQYF.

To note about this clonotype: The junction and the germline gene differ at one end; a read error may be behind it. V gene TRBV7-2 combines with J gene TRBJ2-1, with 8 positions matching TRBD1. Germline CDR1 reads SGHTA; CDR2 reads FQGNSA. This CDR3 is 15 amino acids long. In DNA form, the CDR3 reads TGTGCCAGCAGCCACCGACAGGGGAATTACAATGAGCGGTTCTTC. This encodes CASSHRQGNYNERFF.

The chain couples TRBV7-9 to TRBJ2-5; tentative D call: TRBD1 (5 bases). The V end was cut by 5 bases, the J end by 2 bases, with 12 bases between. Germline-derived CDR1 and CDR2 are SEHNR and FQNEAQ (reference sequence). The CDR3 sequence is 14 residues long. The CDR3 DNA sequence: TGTGCCAGCAGCCCAGAGGCAGGGCAAGAGACCCAGTACTTC. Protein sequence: CASSPEAGQETQYF.

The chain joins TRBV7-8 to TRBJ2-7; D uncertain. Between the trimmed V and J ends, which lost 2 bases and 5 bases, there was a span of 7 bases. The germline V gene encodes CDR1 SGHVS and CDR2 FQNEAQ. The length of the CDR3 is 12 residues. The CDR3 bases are TGTGCCAGCAGCTTAATAGGGAACGAGCAGTACTTC. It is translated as CASSLIGNEQYF.

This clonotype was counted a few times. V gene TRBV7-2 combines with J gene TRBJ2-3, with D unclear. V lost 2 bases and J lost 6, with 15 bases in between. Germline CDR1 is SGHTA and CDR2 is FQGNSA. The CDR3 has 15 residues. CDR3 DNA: TGTGCCAGCAGCTTAAACGGAGCCCGTTTGGATACGCAGTATTTT. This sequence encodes CASSLNGARLDTQYF.

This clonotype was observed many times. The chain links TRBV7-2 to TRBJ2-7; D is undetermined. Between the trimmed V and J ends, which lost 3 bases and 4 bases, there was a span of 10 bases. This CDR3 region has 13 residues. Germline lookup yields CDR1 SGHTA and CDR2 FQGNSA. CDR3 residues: CASSFALGYEQYF. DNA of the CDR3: TGTGCCAGCAGCTTTGCCCTTGGGTACGAGCAGTACTTC.

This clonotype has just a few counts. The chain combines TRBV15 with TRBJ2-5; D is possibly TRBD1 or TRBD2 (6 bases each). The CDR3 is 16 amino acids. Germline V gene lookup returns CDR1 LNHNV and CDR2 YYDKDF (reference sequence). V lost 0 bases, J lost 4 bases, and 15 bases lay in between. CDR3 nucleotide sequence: TGTGCCACCAGCAGAGATCGGGGCAGGGGAGGAGAGACCCAGTACTTC. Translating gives CATSRDRGRGGETQYF.

The DNA for the CDR3 is TGTGCCAGCAGGGGCCAGGGGCGGACCACTGAAGCTTTCTTT. Amino acid sequence: CASRGQGRTTEAFF. This rearrangement joins TRBV14 to TRBJ1-1, with a possible D match to TRBD1 (6 bases). Germline V gene sequence: CDR1 SGHDN, CDR2 FVKESK. The CDR3 extends over 14 amino acids. V was clipped by 6 bases and J by 4 bases, with 15 bases between them. The full variable domain, completed using reference TRBV14 and TRBJ1-1, is EAGVTQFPSHSVIEKGQTVTLRCDPISGHDNLYWYRRVMGKEIKFLLHFVKESKQDESGMPNNRFLAERTGGTYSTLKVQPAELEDSGVYFCASRGQGRTTEAFFGQGTRLTVV.

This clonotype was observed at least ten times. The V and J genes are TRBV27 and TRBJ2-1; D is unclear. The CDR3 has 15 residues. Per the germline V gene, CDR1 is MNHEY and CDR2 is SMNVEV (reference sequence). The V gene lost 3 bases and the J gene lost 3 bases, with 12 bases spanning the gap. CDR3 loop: CASSFSDEVYNEQFF. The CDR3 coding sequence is TGTGCCAGCAGTTTCTCGGACGAAGTCTACAATGAGCAGTTCTTC.

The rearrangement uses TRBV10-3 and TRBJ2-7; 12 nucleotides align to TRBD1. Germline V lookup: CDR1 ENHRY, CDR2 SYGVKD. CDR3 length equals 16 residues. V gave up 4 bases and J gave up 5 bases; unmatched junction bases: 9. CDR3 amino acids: CAISVLEGQGAHEQYF. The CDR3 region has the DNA TGTGCCATCAGTGTTTTAGAGGGACAGGGGGCCCACGAGCAGTACTTC.

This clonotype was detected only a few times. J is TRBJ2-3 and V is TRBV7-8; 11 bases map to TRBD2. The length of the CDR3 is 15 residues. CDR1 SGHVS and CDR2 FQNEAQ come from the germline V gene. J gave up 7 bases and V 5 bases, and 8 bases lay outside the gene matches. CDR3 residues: CASSLGLAAINTQYF. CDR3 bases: TGTGCCAGCAGCCTGGGACTAGCGGCCATAAATACGCAGTATTTT.

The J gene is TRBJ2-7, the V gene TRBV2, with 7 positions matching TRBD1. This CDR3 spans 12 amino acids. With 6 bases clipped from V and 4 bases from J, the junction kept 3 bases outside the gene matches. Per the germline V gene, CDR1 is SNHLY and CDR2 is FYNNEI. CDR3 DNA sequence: TGTGCCAGCAGGGACAGGCGATACGAGCAGTACTTC. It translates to CASRDRRYEQYF.

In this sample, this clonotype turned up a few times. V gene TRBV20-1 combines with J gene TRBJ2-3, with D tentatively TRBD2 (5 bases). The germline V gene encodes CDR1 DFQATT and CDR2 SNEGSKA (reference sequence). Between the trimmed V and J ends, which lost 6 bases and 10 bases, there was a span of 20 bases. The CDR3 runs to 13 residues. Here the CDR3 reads CSAVPGQDSPQYF. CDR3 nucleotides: TGCAGTGCGGTCCCTGGCCAGGACTCTCCGCAGTATTTT.

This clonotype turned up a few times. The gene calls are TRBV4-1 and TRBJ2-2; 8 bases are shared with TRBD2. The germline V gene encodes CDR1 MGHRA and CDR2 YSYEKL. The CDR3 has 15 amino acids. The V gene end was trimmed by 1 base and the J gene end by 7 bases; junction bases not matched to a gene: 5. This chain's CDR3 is CASSQAGGRLGELFF. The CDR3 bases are TGCGCCAGCAGCCAAGCGGGAGGGCGACTCGGGGAGCTGTTTTTT.

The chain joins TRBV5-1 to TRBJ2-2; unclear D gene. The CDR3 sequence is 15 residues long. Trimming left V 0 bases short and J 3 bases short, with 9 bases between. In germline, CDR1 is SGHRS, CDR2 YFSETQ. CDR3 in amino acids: CASSLDAGDTGELFF. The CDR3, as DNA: TGCGCCAGCAGCTTGGACGCAGGAGACACCGGGGAGCTGTTTTTT. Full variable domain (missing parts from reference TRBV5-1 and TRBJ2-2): KAGVTQTPRYLIKTRGQQVTLSCSPISGHRSVSWYQQTPGQGLQFLFEYFSETQRNKGNFPGRFSGRQFSNSRSEMNVSTLELGDSALYLCASSLDAGDTGELFFGEGSRLTVL.

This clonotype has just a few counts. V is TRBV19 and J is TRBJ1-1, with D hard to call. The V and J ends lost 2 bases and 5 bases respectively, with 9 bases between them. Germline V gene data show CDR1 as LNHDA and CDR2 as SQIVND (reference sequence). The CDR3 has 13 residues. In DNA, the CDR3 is TGTGCCAGTAGTATAACAAGGAGGACTGAAGCTTTCTTT. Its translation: CASSITRRTEAFF.

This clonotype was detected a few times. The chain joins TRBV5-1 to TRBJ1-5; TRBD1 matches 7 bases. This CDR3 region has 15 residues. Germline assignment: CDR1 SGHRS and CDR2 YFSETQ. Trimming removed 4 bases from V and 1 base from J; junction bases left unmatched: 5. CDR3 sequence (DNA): TGCGCCAGCAGCAAGGGGGCCGGGAGCAATCAGCCCCAGCATTTT. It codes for CASSKGAGSNQPQHF.

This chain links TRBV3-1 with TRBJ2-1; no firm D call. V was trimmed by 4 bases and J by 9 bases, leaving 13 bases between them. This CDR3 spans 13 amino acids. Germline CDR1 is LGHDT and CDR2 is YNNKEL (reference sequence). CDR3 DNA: TGTGCCAGCAGCCCCGCCGTACGGGTTGAGCAGTTCTTC. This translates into CASSPAVRVEQFF.

The CDR3 DNA reads TGTGCCAGCAGCTTAGAGGGTCCCCTCTTGTCGGCCAAAAACATTCAGTACTTC. Translation gives CASSLEGPLLSAKNIQYF. The chain has TRBV11-1 and TRBJ2-4; D unclear. Germline CDR1 reads SGHAT; CDR2 reads FQDESV (reference sequence). The CDR3 extends over 18 amino acids. V lost 1 base and J lost 1, with 17 bases in between. Complete variable domain (other parts from reference TRBV11-1 and TRBJ2-4): EAEVAQSPRYKITEKSQAVAFWCDPISGHATLYWYRQILGQGPELLVQFQDESVVDDSQLPKDRFSAERLKGVDSTLKIQPAELGDSAMYLCASSLEGPLLSAKNIQYFGAGTRLSVL.

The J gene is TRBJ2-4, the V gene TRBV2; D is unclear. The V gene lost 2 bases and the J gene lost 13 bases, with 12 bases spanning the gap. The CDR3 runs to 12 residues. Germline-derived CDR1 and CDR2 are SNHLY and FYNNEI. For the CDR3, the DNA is TGTGCCAGCAGTGAATTAACAACGGACCAGTACTTC. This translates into CASSELTTDQYF.